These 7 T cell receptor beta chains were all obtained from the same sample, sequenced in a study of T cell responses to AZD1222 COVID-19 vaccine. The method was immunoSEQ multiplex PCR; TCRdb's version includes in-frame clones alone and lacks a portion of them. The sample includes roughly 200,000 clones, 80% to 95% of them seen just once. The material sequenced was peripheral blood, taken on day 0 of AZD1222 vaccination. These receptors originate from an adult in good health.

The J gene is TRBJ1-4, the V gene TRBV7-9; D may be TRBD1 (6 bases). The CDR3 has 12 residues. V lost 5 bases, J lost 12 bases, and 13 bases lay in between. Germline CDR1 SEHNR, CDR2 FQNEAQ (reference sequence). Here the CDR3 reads CASSIQGFELFF. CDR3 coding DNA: TGTGCCAGCAGCATACAGGGTTTCGAACTGTTTTTT.

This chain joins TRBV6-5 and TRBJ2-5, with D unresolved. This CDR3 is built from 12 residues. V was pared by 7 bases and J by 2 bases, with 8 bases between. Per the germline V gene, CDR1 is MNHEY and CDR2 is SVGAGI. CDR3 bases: TGTGCCAGCATTGGCAGGCAAGAGACCCAGTACTTC. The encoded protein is CASIGRQETQYF.

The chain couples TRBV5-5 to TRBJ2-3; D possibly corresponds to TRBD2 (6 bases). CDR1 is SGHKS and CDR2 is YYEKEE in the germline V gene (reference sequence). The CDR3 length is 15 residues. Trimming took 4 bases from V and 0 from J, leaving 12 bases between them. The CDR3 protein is CASSPEGGSTDTQYF. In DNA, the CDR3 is TGTGCCAGCAGCCCGGAGGGTGGGAGCACAGATACGCAGTATTTT.

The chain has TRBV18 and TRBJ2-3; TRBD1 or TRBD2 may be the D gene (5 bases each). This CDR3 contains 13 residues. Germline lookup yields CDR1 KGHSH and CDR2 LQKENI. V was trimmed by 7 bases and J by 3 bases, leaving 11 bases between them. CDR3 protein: CASCSRETDTQYF. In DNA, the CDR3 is TGTGCCAGCTGTAGCAGGGAGACAGATACGCAGTATTTT.

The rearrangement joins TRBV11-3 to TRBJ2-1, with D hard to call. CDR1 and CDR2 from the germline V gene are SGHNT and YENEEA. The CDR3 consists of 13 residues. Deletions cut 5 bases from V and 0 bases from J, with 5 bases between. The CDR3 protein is CASSPSSYNEQFF. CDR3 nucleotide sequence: TGTGCCAGCAGCCCCTCCTCCTACAATGAGCAGTTCTTC.

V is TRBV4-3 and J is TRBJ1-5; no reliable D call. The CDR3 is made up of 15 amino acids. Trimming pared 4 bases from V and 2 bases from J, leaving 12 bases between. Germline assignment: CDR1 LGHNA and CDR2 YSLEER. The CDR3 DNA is TGCGCCAGCAGCCGCACAGTCGTTGGCAATCAGCCCCAGCATTTT. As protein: CASSRTVVGNQPQHF.

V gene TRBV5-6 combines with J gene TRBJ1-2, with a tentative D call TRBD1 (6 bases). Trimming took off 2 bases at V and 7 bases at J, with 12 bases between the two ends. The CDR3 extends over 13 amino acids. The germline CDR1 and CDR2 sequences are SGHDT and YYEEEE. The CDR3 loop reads CASSFSRGVGYTF. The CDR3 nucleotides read TGTGCCAGCAGCTTTTCCAGGGGTGTTGGCTACACCTTC.